This is a list of T cell receptor beta chains from one sample in a study of blood T cell repertoires in COVID-19. TCRdb's copy holds only in-frame clones and misses some; the assay was immunoSEQ multiplex PCR. The sample carries hundreds of thousands of clones, 85% to 90% recorded once. Sequences were obtained from PBMCs or T cells enriched from blood (not recorded which). These receptors all stem from a woman aged 18-29 years who had recovered from COVID-19. CDR3s include the opening cysteine and the closing phenylalanine or tryptophan. D genes are given only for firm matches. Size tells how often a clone was seen (once, few, many) or the class of an expanded clone, and some rows leave it out.

size	J	V	D	DNA	CDR3
.	TRBJ1-2	TRBV6-5	TRBD1	TGTGCCAGCAGAGGCCCGACAGGGCTCTATGGCTACACCTTC	CASRGPTGLYGYTF
.	TRBJ1-6	TRBV5-1	.	TGCGCCAGCAGCTTGAGCCGACAGCATTATAATTCACCCCTCCACTTT	CASSLSRQHYNSPLHF
once	TRBJ1-2	TRBV2	.	TGTGCCAGCACAGGGCAGCCCCTCTATGGCTACACCTTC	CASTGQPLYGYTF
.	TRBJ1-3	TRBV28	.	TGTGCCAGCAGTTTAAAGGGGTTTGGAGGAAACACCATATATTTT	CASSLKGFGGNTIYF
.	TRBJ2-3	TRBV13	TRBD2	TGTGCCAGCGTGGCTAGCGGGGGCACAGATACGCAGTATTTT	CASVASGGTDTQYF
.	TRBJ2-1	TRBV6-1	TRBD2	TGTGCCAGCAGTGAAGGTTCTAGCGGGTACAATGAGCAGTTCTTC	CASSEGSSGYNEQFF
.	TRBJ1-1	TRBV5-1	.	TGCGCCAGCCTGGGCCATACTGAAGCTTTCTTT	CASLGHTEAFF
.	TRBJ2-7	TRBV7-8	TRBD1	TGTGCCAGCAGCTCAGGGGGACAAGGGCGGGACGAGCAGTACTTC	CASSSGGQGRDEQYF
.	TRBJ2-7	TRBV10-3	TRBD1	TGTGCCATCAGAGTTTCCGGGACAGGGTTCCACGAGCAGTACTTC	CAIRVSGTGFHEQYF
.	TRBJ1-2	TRBV25-1	TRBD1	TGTGCCAGCCGGGGACAGGGGGCCAGCTATGGCTACACCTTC	CASRGQGASYGYTF
.	TRBJ2-3	TRBV15	.	TGTGCCACCTATATAGGGGTAGGAGCTAGCACAGATACGCAGTATTTT	CATYIGVGASTDTQYF
.	TRBJ1-5	TRBV28	TRBD1	TGTGCCAGCAGAACGACAGGGGGCGGAGGCAATCAGCCCCAGCATTTT	CASRTTGGGGNQPQHF
.	TRBJ2-7	TRBV5-5	TRBD1	TGTGCCAGCAGCTTGGACAGGGGGTCCTACGAGCAGTACTTC	CASSLDRGSYEQYF
.	TRBJ2-3	TRBV10-3	TRBD2	TGTGCCATCAGTGTAGGGGCGGGGGGACTCACAGATACGCAGTATTTT	CAISVGAGGLTDTQYF
once	TRBJ1-6	TRBV2	.	TGTGCCAGCAGTGAATCGGGCGGGGGCTCACCCCTCCACTTT	CASSESGGGSPLHF
.	TRBJ2-5	TRBV10-2	TRBD2	TGCGCCAGCAGTGAAGGGCTAGCGGGGGTGGGAGAGACCCAGTACTTC	CASSEGLAGVGETQYF
.	TRBJ1-1	TRBV27	TRBD1	TGTGCCAGCAGTGTGACAGGGCTCCAGGAAGCTTTCTTT	CASSVTGLQEAFF
.	TRBJ1-4	TRBV29-1	.	TGCAGCGTTGGCCACATTGGGGGAGGGGAAAAACTGTTTTTT	CSVGHIGGGEKLFF
.	TRBJ1-5	TRBV7-8	.	TGTGCCAGCACCCCGGCGGGGGGCACTCAGCCCCAGCATTTT	CASTPAGGTQPQHF
.	TRBJ1-1	TRBV5-1	.	TGCGCCAGCAGCTTGAAACAGGACGGGAGGGCTTTCTTT	CASSLKQDGRAFF
.	TRBJ2-1	TRBV9	TRBD2	TGTGCCAGCAGCGCCCCGCTTTACGGGGGGGCGAGAGGCGATGAGCAGTTCTTC	CASSAPLYGGARGDEQFF
once	TRBJ2-3	TRBV19	TRBD1	TGTGCCAGCTCCGGGACAGGGGGCACAGATACGCAGTATTTT	CASSGTGGTDTQYF
.	TRBJ1-1	TRBV27	.	TGTGCCAGCAGTTTAACGTGGGGAGGCACTGAAGCTTTCTTT	CASSLTWGGTEAFF
many	TRBJ1-6	TRBV30	.	TGTGCCTGGAGTTCGCCGGGGAATTCACCCCTCCACTTT	CAWSSPGNSPLHF
.	TRBJ1-2	TRBV29-1	TRBD1	TGCAGCGTTGAGGAGGACAGGGTATCGGAGTTCACCTTC	CSVEEDRVSEFTF
.	TRBJ1-1	TRBV3-1/TRBV3-2	.	TGTGCCAGCAGGATCAGGGGTGCGAACACTGAAGCTTTCTTT	CASRIRGANTEAFF
few	TRBJ1-2	TRBV21-1	.	TGTGCCAGCAGCAGGAGGACAGGGGGCGATGGCTACACCTTC	CASSRRTGGDGYTF
.	TRBJ1-4	TRBV7-9	.	TGTGCCAGCAGCCCAACATCAGGGGCAACTAATGAAAAACTGTTTTTT	CASSPTSGATNEKLFF
few	TRBJ1-6	TRBV3-1/TRBV3-2	TRBD1	TGTGCCAGCAGCCGCACCAGGGGGGGAGGACAGGGCTCACCCCTCCACTTT	CASSRTRGGGQGSPLHF
.	TRBJ2-7	TRBV28	TRBD2	TGTGCCAGCAGTTTATCGCGGGGGGGCGAGCAGTACTTC	CASSLSRGGEQYF
.	TRBJ1-6	TRBV6-5	.	TGTGCCAGCCACCGACAGGAAAATTCACCCCTCCACTTT	CASHRQENSPLHF
.	TRBJ1-1	TRBV5-1	.	TGCGCCAGCAGCTTGGTATCTTACCGGGTCATGAACACTGAAGCTTTCTTT	CASSLVSYRVMNTEAFF
.	TRBJ2-7	TRBV15	.	TGTGCCACCAGCAGAGATGGGGCTTTAACCTACGAGCAGTACTTC	CATSRDGALTYEQYF
.	TRBJ2-4	TRBV6-5	.	TGTGCCAGCAGTTACTCGAAACAGGACAAAAACATTCAGTACTTC	CASSYSKQDKNIQYF
.	TRBJ2-1	TRBV11-3	TRBD1	TGTGCCAGCAGCCCAGGGACAGGGGCACCAGAGGGTGAGCAGTTCTTC	CASSPGTGAPEGEQFF
.	TRBJ2-1	TRBV5-4	.	TGTGCCAGCAGCTTGACTAGTCCGGATGAGCAGTTCTTC	CASSLTSPDEQFF
.	TRBJ2-5	TRBV5-8	TRBD1	TGTGCCAGCAGCCCCCGGACAGGGGGAGGAGAGACCCAGTACTTC	CASSPRTGGGETQYF
once	TRBJ2-7	TRBV25-1	TRBD1	TGTGCCAGCAGTACCCCGGACAGGGGGGAGCAGTACTTC	CASSTPDRGEQYF
.	TRBJ1-5	TRBV4-2	.	TGTGCCAGCAGCCAAGATCGGGTCCAGCCCCAGCATTTT	CASSQDRVQPQHF
once	TRBJ2-1	TRBV5-1	TRBD2	TGCGCCAGCAGCGGGGCTAGCGGGGGATACAATGAGCAGTTCTTC	CASSGASGGYNEQFF
.	TRBJ1-2	TRBV5-4	TRBD1	TGTGCCAGCAGCTTCACAGGGGGCGGCTATGGCTACACCTTC	CASSFTGGGYGYTF
.	TRBJ1-5	TRBV19	TRBD1	TGTGCCAGTAGTACCCTGCCAGGACAGGGGGACAATCAGCCCCAGCATTTT	CASSTLPGQGDNQPQHF
.	TRBJ1-4	TRBV13	TRBD1	TGTGCCAGCGCCCGCAAGGGACAGCAATATGAAAAACTGTTTTTT	CASARKGQQYEKLFF
.	TRBJ2-2	TRBV5-1	.	TGCGCCAGCAGCTCCGACAGATCGAACACCGGGGAGCTGTTTTTT	CASSSDRSNTGELFF
.	TRBJ1-3	TRBV6-2/TRBV6-3	.	TGTGCCAGCAGCCTCGGAGGGTTTGGAAACACCATATATTTT	CASSLGGFGNTIYF
.	TRBJ2-2	TRBV11-3	TRBD1	TGTGCCAGCAGCCAACCGGGACAGGGTGGCGGGGAGCTGTTTTTT	CASSQPGQGGGELFF
.	TRBJ2-1	TRBV7-2	.	TGTGCCAGCAGCCACGGAAAACGCGAGGGATATACCTACAATGAGCAGTTCTTC	CASSHGKREGYTYNEQFF
few	TRBJ2-7	TRBV7-9	.	TGTGCCAGCAGCTTCGACAGGCTTCCCTACGAGCAGTACTTC	CASSFDRLPYEQYF
.	TRBJ2-5	TRBV18	TRBD2	TGTGCCAGCTCCCCCACAGCGGGAGGAGAGACCCAGTACTTC	CASSPTAGGETQYF
.	TRBJ1-1	TRBV4-1	.	TGCGCCAGCAGCCTGGGAGAGAACACTGAAGCTTTCTTT	CASSLGENTEAFF